This T cell receptor beta chain comes out of a study of CD8 T cells in ankylosing spondylitis. General observations from the study: Reportedly, significant enrichment of disease-linked clones occurred in matched ankylosing spondylitis synovial fluid. Seemingly distinctive of ankylosing spondylitis blood was a TCR beta motif formed by eight highly homologous variants.

This clonotype was detected many times. Its target is not known. TCR beta libraries were made by quantitative 5'-RACE with molecular barcodes. TCRdb reprocessed the 5' RACE reads with MiXCR, giving one entry per CDR3 protein. The sample lists 500,000 to 550,000 distinct CDR3 sequences, 9.5% to 15% occurring once. V dropped 4 bases and J dropped 7; count of bases not matched to a gene: 8. CDR1 SGHAT and CDR2 FQNNGV come from the germline V gene. The CDR3 has 15 amino acids. Specimen: blood, either unsorted or a sorted T cell fraction (not recorded which). V and J are TRBV11-2 and TRBJ2-3; the match to TRBD1 covers 10 bases. This clonotype was obtained from a male donor with ankylosing spondylitis. As DNA, the CDR3 is TGTGCCAGCAGCTCCCCGGACAGGGGGGACTATACGCAGTATTTT. It translates to CASSSPDRGDYTQYF.